One and the same sample provided the 32 T cell receptor beta chains below, sequenced in a study of blood T cells in healthy people across ages. Using a J-beta primer mix together with a sample-barcoded 5' primer, a second PCR was run for about 6 to 11 cycles. TCRdb passed the 5' RACE reads through MiXCR, listing each CDR3 protein once. Of some 760,000 distinct CDR3 sequences in the sample, just under 25% were seen once. These data were also reused for a study on T cells of mothers and their children.

Sequenced sample: blood. These receptors came from a boy aged 5-17 years in good health.

The chain recombines TRBV29-1 with TRBJ2-5, with D tentatively TRBD1 (5 bases). CDR3 length equals 15 residues. In germline, CDR1 is SQVTM, CDR2 ANQGSEA. Trimming pared 4 bases from V and 0 bases from J, leaving 15 bases between. The CDR3 sequence is CSVVWWGPDQETQYF. CDR3 bases: TGCAGCGTTGTTTGGTGGGGCCCGGACCAAGAGACCCAGTACTTC.

The chain has TRBV20-1 and TRBJ1-3; TRBD1 matches at 10 bases. The CDR3 runs to 15 residues. Germline assignment: CDR1 DFQATT and CDR2 SNEGSKA (reference sequence). V gave up 7 bases and J gave up 0 bases; unmatched junction bases: 6. The CDR3 bases are TGCAGTGTCCGACAGGGGGCTTACTCTGGAAACACCATATATTTT. Its protein is CSVRQGAYSGNTIYF.

This chain joins TRBV20-1 and TRBJ1-1; tentatively, D is TRBD1 (6 bases). Germline values: CDR1 DFQATT, CDR2 SNEGSKA (reference sequence). This CDR3 is built from 17 residues. DNA of the CDR3: TGCAGGGAACTAGGGGAGGGGGTCAAAGATGAGTCCACTGAAGCTTTCTTT. The encoded protein is CRELGEGVKDESTEAFF.

The CDR3 DNA follows: TGTGCCAGCAGTGCCGTATCTGATAGCAATCAGCCCCAGCATTTT. It is translated as CASSAVSDSNQPQHF. This rearrangement joins TRBV27 to TRBJ1-5, with D uncertain. Germline assignment: CDR1 MNHEY and CDR2 SMNVEV (reference sequence). The CDR3 spans 15 residues. Trimming took off 5 bases at V and 0 bases at J, with 11 bases between the two ends.

This clonotype was counted a few times. This rearrangement joins TRBV4-1 to TRBJ1-2, with a tentative D call TRBD1 (6 bases). Germline CDR1 MGHRA, CDR2 YSYEKL. Deletions cut 1 base from V and 6 bases from J, with 18 bases between. The CDR3 has 16 amino acids. The CDR3 reads CASSQVSVPGVDGYTF. For the CDR3, the DNA is TGCGCCAGCAGCCAAGTATCTGTTCCAGGGGTAGATGGCTACACCTTC.

V and J are TRBV7-9 and TRBJ1-2; TRBD1 aligns across 7 bases. Germline assignment: CDR1 SEHNR and CDR2 FQNEAQ (reference sequence). Trimming took 8 bases from V and 4 from J; bases not matched to a gene: 4. The CDR3 is made up of 12 amino acids. The CDR3 DNA follows: TGTGCCAGCGAAGGGGGCACCTATGGCTACACCTTC. Translated: CASEGGTYGYTF.

This clonotype was observed a few times. The CDR3: CASSRPGAPSEQYF. CDR3 coding DNA: TGTGCCAGCAGTCGACCCGGGGCTCCCTCCGAGCAGTACTTC. The chain couples TRBV6-2 or TRBV6-3 to TRBJ2-7; the D call may be TRBD1 or TRBD2 (5 bases each). The CDR3 length is 14 residues. Germline CDR1 reads MNHEY; CDR2 reads SVGEGT. The germline V and J ends were trimmed by 5 bases and 6 bases, with 17 bases remaining between them.

The rearrangement joins TRBV7-2 to TRBJ1-1; the D is unclear. The CDR3 loop spans 15 amino acids. From germline, CDR1 is SGHTA and CDR2 FQGNSA. The V end was cut by 4 bases, the J end by 4 bases, with 16 bases between. This CDR3 reads CASSSRDLGSTEAFF. As DNA, the CDR3 is TGTGCCAGCAGCTCGCGCGACCTAGGGAGCACTGAAGCTTTCTTT.

The chain links TRBV28 to TRBJ2-2; D is unclear. This CDR3 spans 14 amino acids. Germline values: CDR1 MDHEN, CDR2 SYDVKM. The V end was cut by 3 bases, the J end by 9 bases, with 14 bases between. CDR3 region: CASSFSGSRRELFF. The CDR3 DNA reads as TGTGCCAGCAGTTTTTCCGGGTCAAGAAGGGAGCTGTTTTTT.

This clonotype has just one count. The chain has TRBV19 and TRBJ2-7, with a weak D call TRBD2 (5 bases). Trimming shortened V by 4 bases and J by 2 bases, and 15 bases separated the two germline ends. This CDR3 has 15 amino acids. Germline-derived CDR1 and CDR2 are LNHDA and SQIVND (reference sequence). CDR3 bases: TGTGCCAGTAGTACTGTGGGAGCGCCTACCTACGAGCAGTACTTC. Its translation is CASSTVGAPTYEQYF.

The chain is built from TRBV3-1 and TRBJ2-1; the D gene is possibly TRBD1 (6 bases). Germline-derived CDR1 and CDR2 are LGHDT and YNNKEL (reference sequence). The V end lost 0 bases, the J end lost 5 bases, and 14 bases lay between the germline ends. The CDR3 totals 16 residues. The CDR3 loop reads CASSQEPGTIHNEQFF. CDR3 coding DNA: TGTGCCAGCAGCCAAGAACCCGGGACAATCCACAATGAGCAGTTCTTC.

J is TRBJ2-3 and V is TRBV7-3; either TRBD1 or TRBD2 may supply D (5 bases each). The V and J ends lost 3 bases and 4 bases respectively, with 14 bases between them. Germline V lookup: CDR1 SGHTA, CDR2 FQGTGA. The CDR3 has 15 residues. The CDR3 spells CASSFYTRTSDTQYF. As DNA, the CDR3 is TGTGCCAGCAGCTTTTATACTAGGACATCAGATACGCAGTATTTT.

This clonotype has just a few counts. The rearrangement links TRBV7-9 to TRBJ1-6; 9 bases are shared with TRBD1. The CDR3 is 16 residues long. Germline V CDR1 and CDR2: SEHNR, FQNEAQ (reference sequence). V gave up 5 bases and J gave up 5 bases; unmatched junction bases: 7. The DNA of the CDR3 is TGTGCCAGCAGCGCCTGGGACAGGGAACATAATTCACCCCTCCACTTT. Translated, it gives CASSAWDREHNSPLHF.

The CDR3 DNA sequence: TGTGCCAGCTCTCCCGGCCCCCCCGTGAGAGCGACCCAGTACTTC. Its protein is CASSPGPPVRATQYF. This sequence joins TRBV18 and TRBJ2-1; D not resolved. Near its end, the DNA agrees better with TRBJ2-5, so the J call may be wrong. There are 15 residues in the CDR3. Germline CDR1 is KGHSH and CDR2 is LQKENI.

The sample holds a few counts of this clonotype. J is TRBJ2-5 and V is TRBV18; D is undetermined. Trimming stripped 3 bases from V and 2 bases from J, with 7 bases between. Per germline, CDR1 KGHSH and CDR2 LQKENI. The CDR3 runs 13 residues. The CDR3, as DNA: TGTGCCAGCTCACCCTCCCAGCAAGAGACCCAGTACTTC. It is translated as CASSPSQQETQYF.

The chain carries TRBV6-6 and TRBJ1-2; maybe TRBD1 (5 bases). Trimming shortened V by 6 bases and J by 2 bases, and 13 bases separated the two germline ends. This CDR3 is built from 14 residues. Per the germline V gene, CDR1 is MNHNY and CDR2 is SVGAGI (reference sequence). The CDR3 loop is CASRIIGTNYGYTF. CDR3 nucleotides: TGTGCCAGCAGAATAATCGGGACCAACTATGGCTACACCTTC.

This clonotype turned up a few times. This chain joins TRBV28 and TRBJ2-5; TRBD2 matches 12 bases. V trimming: 5 bases; J trimming: 1 base; junction bases outside the gene matches: 11. The CDR3 totals 18 residues. CDR1 is MDHEN, CDR2 SYDVKM, per germline. The CDR3 nucleotides read TGTGCCAGCAGTGAAACTAGCGGGAGGCTCACCATCCAAGAGACCCAGTACTTC. This translates into CASSETSGRLTIQETQYF. Full variable domain (missing parts from reference TRBV28 and TRBJ2-5): DVKVTQSSRYLVKRTGEKVFLECVQDMDHENMFWYRQDPGLGLRLIYFSYDVKMKEKGDIPEGYSVSREKKERFSLILESASTNQTSMYLCASSETSGRLTIQETQYFGPGTRLLVL.

This clonotype was picked up a small number of times. The rearrangement links TRBV6-1 to TRBJ2-7, with TRBD1 matching 9 bases. Germline V lookup: CDR1 MNHNS, CDR2 SASEGT. The CDR3 spans 15 residues. Unmatched junction bases numbered 5, after V lost 4 bases and J lost 1 base. The CDR3 protein is CASSALTGGSYEQYF. CDR3 bases: TGTGCCAGCAGTGCCCTGACAGGGGGGTCCTACGAGCAGTACTTC.

Notes on this clonotype: Compared with germline, one end of the junction differs, possibly owing to a read error. The chain carries TRBV6-1 and TRBJ2-5, with TRBD2 matching over 8 bases. Germline CDR1 MNHNS, CDR2 SASEGT. This CDR3 has 16 residues. CDR3 coding DNA: TGTGCCAGCAGTGATTGGCGGGGGGTTTACGGGAATGAGCAGTCCTTC. Protein: CASSDWRGVYGNEQSF.

This clonotype was detected a few times. The CDR3 is CSVEGGTGGAYNEQFF. The CDR3 DNA reads TGCAGCGTTGAAGGAGGGACAGGGGGAGCATACAATGAGCAGTTCTTC. The rearrangement joins TRBV29-1 to TRBJ2-1, with 11 bases aligning to TRBD1. Trimming cost V 1 base and J 4 bases; bases outside gene matches: 6. This CDR3 is 16 amino acids long. Germline CDR1 and CDR2: SQVTM and ANQGSEA.

The chain couples TRBV12-3 or TRBV12-4 to TRBJ2-3; D gene ambiguous. This CDR3 is built from 16 residues. The V end lost 0 bases, the J end lost 15 bases, and 25 bases lay between the germline ends. CDR3 region: CASSLASRVSTDTEYF. The CDR3, as DNA: TGTGCCAGCAGTTTAGCATCCAGAGTTAGCACAGATACGGAATATTTT.

There are a few counts of this clonotype. The chain links TRBV29-1 to TRBJ2-1; D gene unclear. The J call may be incorrect, as the DNA end agrees better with TRBJ2-7. The CDR3 sequence is 14 residues long. The V gene's germline CDR1 is SQVTM and CDR2 ANQGSEA. CDR3 sequence reads: CSVEESGHHYEQYF. The CDR3 DNA follows: TGCAGCGTTGAAGAGTCCGGTCATCACTACGAGCAGTACTTC.

The J gene is TRBJ2-1, the V gene TRBV5-1; TRBD1 might be the D (6 bases). V lost 6 bases and J 7 bases, leaving 20 bases between the germline ends. The CDR3 extends over 15 amino acids. Per germline, CDR1 SGHRS and CDR2 YFSETQ. CDR3 protein: CASTSLVGTTNEQFF. Here the CDR3 DNA reads TGCGCCAGCACCAGCTTAGTAGGGACAACGAATGAGCAGTTCTTC.

In its sample, this clonotype was seen a few times. The chain couples TRBV5-1 to TRBJ2-6; D is ambiguous. V was clipped by 3 bases and J by 0 bases, with 7 bases between them. Germline loops: CDR1 SGHRS, CDR2 YFSETQ. This CDR3 has 15 amino acids. The CDR3 DNA sequence: TGCGCCAGCAGCTGGGCAGACTCTGGGGCCAACGTCCTGACTTTC. Encoded protein: CASSWADSGANVLTF.

V is TRBV7-6 and J is TRBJ2-5; D possibly matches TRBD1 or TRBD2 (6 bases each). Trimming took 0 bases from V and 2 from J, leaving 16 bases between them. CDR1 and CDR2 from the germline V gene are SGHVS and FNYEAQ. The length of the CDR3 is 17 residues. This CDR3 is CASSLASGGGGQETQYF. The CDR3 coding sequence is TGTGCCAGCAGCTTAGCTTCCGGGGGCGGTGGGCAAGAGACCCAGTACTTC. The complete variable domain, with remaining parts taken from reference TRBV7-6 and TRBJ2-5, reads GAGVSQSPRYKVTKRGQDVALRCDPISGHVSLYWYRQALGQGPEFLTYFNYEAQQDKSGLPNDRFSAERPEGSISTLTIQRTEQRDSAMYRCASSLASGGGGQETQYFGPGTRLLVL.

A few counts support this clonotype. The V and J genes are TRBV7-2 and TRBJ2-3; TRBD2 matches 8 bases. J gave up 2 bases and V 5 bases, and 9 bases lay outside the gene matches. Per the germline V gene, CDR1 is SGHTA and CDR2 is FQGNSA. There are 16 residues in the CDR3. CDR3 protein: CASSPKVAGSTDTQYF. CDR3 sequence (DNA): TGTGCCAGCAGCCCCAAGGTAGCGGGGTCCACAGATACGCAGTATTTT.

This chain connects TRBV24-1 to TRBJ1-1; possible D gene TRBD1, 5 bases. The V end was cut by 7 bases, the J end by 0 bases, with 23 bases between. The V gene's germline CDR1 is KGHDR and CDR2 SFDVKD. CDR3 length: 18 residues. The CDR3 sequence is CATSEIAGLRGMNTEAFF. As DNA, the CDR3 is TGTGCCACCAGCGAAATTGCGGGATTAAGGGGTATGAACACTGAAGCTTTCTTT.

The rearrangement uses TRBV5-5 and TRBJ2-1; TRBD2 agrees at 7 bases. The trim removed 1 base at V and 5 bases at J, leaving 15 bases unmatched. The CDR3 spans 18 residues. Germline CDR1 and CDR2: SGHKS and YYEKEE (reference sequence). CDR3 DNA: TGTGCCAGCAGCTTGTGGTTCTTGAGCGGGGTTAGAAACAATGAGCAGTTCTTC. Translation gives CASSLWFLSGVRNNEQFF.

J is TRBJ2-5 and V is TRBV18, with unresolved D. Germline CDR1 KGHSH, CDR2 LQKENI. The length of the CDR3 is 10 residues. V was shortened by 8 bases and J by 2 bases, with 3 bases between the two germline ends. This CDR3 is CASKQETQYF. Here the CDR3 DNA reads TGTGCCAGCAAGCAAGAGACCCAGTACTTC.

The chain has TRBV12-5 and TRBJ2-3, with 11 bases lining up with TRBD2. This CDR3 is built from 14 residues. V lost 10 bases and J lost 3; bases outside the gene matches: 6. CDR1 is LGHNT and CDR2 is FRNRAP in the germline V gene. CDR3 loop: CATRLAGGTDTQYF. CDR3 bases: TGTGCTACCCGCCTAGCGGGGGGAACAGATACGCAGTATTTT.

This clonotype was recorded a few times. The chain is built from TRBV20-1 and TRBJ1-2; maybe TRBD1 (5 bases). CDR3 length: 14 amino acids. Trimming took 5 bases from V and 4 from J, leaving 17 bases between them. The germline CDR1 and CDR2 sequences are DFQATT and SNEGSKA (reference sequence). The CDR3 spells CSAPGGINLYGYTF. The CDR3 DNA reads TGCAGTGCTCCCGGGGGTATAAACCTCTATGGCTACACCTTC.

The sample holds a few counts of this clonotype. The chain uses TRBV6-5 and TRBJ2-5; TRBD1 matches 7 bases. J was trimmed by 2 bases and V by 5 bases; bases with no gene match: 11. Germline CDR1 and CDR2: MNHEY and SVGAGI. The CDR3 spans 16 residues. CDR3 coding DNA: TGTGCCAGCAGTCAGGGGACAGCCCCCTCGCAAGAGACCCAGTACTTC. Translation gives CASSQGTAPSQETQYF.